This T cell receptor (beta chain) is drawn from a study of OX40 agonist ivuxolimab in advanced cancers. Study-wide context: Ivuxolimab was administered intravenously to patients at 0.01 to 10 mg/kg every 2 weeks.

This CDR3 is built from 18 residues. This table comes from immunoSEQ multiplex PCR, and its TCRdb copy is limited to in-frame clones, with some not included. The data show approximately 23,000 clones, with around 78% seen just once and 18% held by the top ten. The clonotype was recovered from an adult with an advanced solid tumor such as melanoma, head and neck, liver or kidney cancer. The sequences come from CD4+ or CD8+ T cells sorted from blood, collected in a trial of the OX40 agonist ivuxolimab. The V gene is TRBV12-1, the J gene TRBJ1-5; the table's D call TRBD1 went unverified against the DNA. TRBV12-1 is deemed a pseudogene. CDR3 region: CASSLPGQNSIGIGPQHF. In DNA form, the CDR3 reads TGTGCCAGCAGCCTTCCGGGACAGAATTCGATAGGGATAGGCCCCCAGCATTTT.